This T cell receptor (beta chain) appears in the sequencing data of a study of blood T cells in healthy people across ages. Broader study findings: Diversity figures derived from one million T cells were judged to underestimate the true value.

In germline, CDR1 is KGHDR, CDR2 SFDVKD. The V and J ends lost 0 bases and 3 bases respectively, with 4 bases between them. CDR3 length equals 13 residues. No fewer than 6 million PBMCs went into each sample. The use of a sample-barcoded 5' primer and a J-beta primer mix characterized a second PCR of roughly 6 to 11 cycles. Tags on each cDNA molecule came from a template-switch adaptor with 12 random nucleotides. Each CDR3 protein is one row after TCRdb ran MiXCR on the 5' RACE reads. This sample has some 1.8 million distinct CDR3 sequences, with about 39% found just once. Details on this clonotype: Its target is not known.

Sequenced sample: blood. This clonotype was obtained from a human donor in good health. The rearrangement uses TRBV24-1 and TRBJ1-1, with D uncertain. Here the CDR3 DNA reads TGTGCCACCAGTGATTTGGCAGACACTGAAGCTTTCTTT. Protein sequence: CATSDLADTEAFF.